The entry that follows covers one T cell receptor beta chain sequence. The target of this receptor is not known. There are no base qualities to consult, and no much larger clone falls within one base. The library relied on the immunoSEQ multiplex PCR assay. Sequencing was run at survey resolution with two replicates of 200 ng each, for a total of about 400 ng of DNA per sample. Rearranged TCRB sequences in genomic DNA were detected with the hsTCRB kit, which uses multiplex PCR primers directed at V and J genes. In the first PCR, the CDR3 region was amplified for 25 to 35 cycles with the QIAGEN Multiplex PCR Kit. Sample barcodes and Illumina adapters were attached to each replicate during a second PCR lasting seven to eight cycles. Pooled libraries were quantified with a QuantStudio 6 and the KAPA library quantification kit. Around 16 pM of pooled libraries was sequenced on an Illumina MiSeq using 156-cycle single-end reads and a 15-cycle index read. Under the source paper's analysis protocol: VDJdb annotation flagged approximately 1.5% of 150,000 to 200,000 unique clonotypes as previously reported viral-epitope-specific. Raw reads were processed by the immunoSEQ Data Assistant and immunoSEQ Analyzer into normalized, annotated TCRB repertoires. Clonotypes were analyzed with the immunarch R package version 0.6.5 and BioAnalyzer. Richness was estimated after downsampling every repertoire to the clone count of the smallest repertoire. Clonotypes were sorted into expanded, contracted or novel categories with Fisher's exact tests, where novel meant the clonotype had zero frequency before treatment. GLIPH2 clustered significantly changed CDR3 beta sequences using simulation_depth=1000 and kmer_min_depth=3, excluding CDR3s shorter than five residues. TCRdb stores this immuneACCESS table with in-frame sequences only. Part of the clones is absent; in the studies checked, under half of the shortfall reflects unresolved V genes, and no reason is known for the rest. V and J calls and clone size are those listed in that table; D and trimming were worked out from the DNA. Within this sample are about 3,000 clones, with roughly 77% of them counted one time only. Clones ranked in the top ten supply roughly 12% of the sample.

The data stem from a study of hypomethylating agent response in myelodysplastic syndrome (dated by TCRdb to the early 2020s). For the study in its entirety: Patients were treated with the hypomethylating agents azacitidine (about 75% of the 11) or decitabine (3 of 11). The cohort included about ten male and 2 female myelodysplastic syndrome patients. Patients had a mean age of 72.2 +/- 6.3 years, and a diploid cytogenetic profile was the most common. TET2 mutation was identified most frequently, being present in 5 of 11 patients. Complete response or hematologic improvement was achieved by six patients, and 4 or 5 patients were classified as non-responders. Response was defined as complete response or hematologic improvement, and any patient who met neither criterion was considered a non-responder.

Bulk bone marrow was analyzed, and T-cell subsets were not sorted. TCR beta CDR3 regions were immunosequenced from bone marrow of about a dozen myelodysplastic syndrome patients before and after hypomethylating agent therapy. For longitudinal repertoire tracking, every patient provided one baseline bone marrow and two to three bone marrows collected at different post-treatment timepoints. Genomic DNA was isolated from whole bone marrow, and DNA quality was assessed with TapeStation, NanoDrop OneC and PicoGreen assays. Broad study findings and their caveats: Because the healthy control donors and the MDS patients were not matched by age, the comparison between MDS and healthy samples could have been affected. Novel clonotypes were found to emerge more often in responders, whereas more contracted clonotypes were observed in non-responders after treatment. The cohort was small, with only roughly twelve patients analyzed. Richness, rarefaction diversity and clonality did not change significantly after hypomethylating agent treatment, across all patients or within response groups. Possible recognition of novel MDS antigens by the shared GLIPH2 clusters was not confirmed, and experimental validation of that possible recognition is needed.

Reading from cysteine to phenylalanine, the CDR3 counts 13 amino acids. Here the CDR3 DNA is all that survives: 39 bases in frame from base 1. V and J lose 4 bases and 2 bases, and a span of 9 bases separates them. CDR1 is given as MNHEY and CDR2 as SVGAGI, both from the germline V gene. Source: bone marrow, taken before or after starting hypomethylating agent treatment for myelodysplastic syndrome (not recorded which). This chain is built from TRBV6-5 and TRBJ2-7; a confident D gene designation cannot be given. The TCR sequence derives from a human donor with myelodysplastic syndrome. The CDR3 has the sequence CASSFGQTYEQYF. The DNA reads as follows: TGTGCCAGCAGTTTCGGGCAAACCTACGAGCAGTACTTC.